The clone carrying this T cell receptor beta chain was found a few times. Its antigen is still unknown. The entry originates in a study of blood T cells in healthy people across ages. Whole-study results and caveats: Per million T cells, TCR beta diversity dropped roughly linearly as age increased. Long-lived and aged donors differed, with more naive CD4+ cells and higher diversity in the long-lived. Diversity estimated from one million T cells was considered an underestimate.

A second PCR, run for roughly 7 to 11 cycles, used a sample-barcoded 5' primer plus a J-beta primer mix. All cDNA molecules were each tagged by a template-switch adaptor with 12 random nucleotides. TCRdb re-called the 5' RACE reads with MiXCR, one entry per CDR3 protein. The profile shows fewer than 1,000,000 distinct CDR3 sequences, 46% of them singletons. This TCR derives from a man older than 75 in good health. Sequencing was done on a sample of blood.

CDR3 DNA sequence: TGTGCCACCAGTGATGGACCAGGGGGAGCTAATGAAAAACTGTTTTTT. Its translation: CATSDGPGGANEKLFF. The chain employs TRBV24-1 and TRBJ1-4, with TRBD1 identical over 7 bases. The V segment lost 3 bases and the J segment 3 bases; nucleotides outside the gene matches: 6. Germline V gene lookup returns CDR1 KGHDR and CDR2 SFDVKD. The CDR3 is made up of 16 amino acids.